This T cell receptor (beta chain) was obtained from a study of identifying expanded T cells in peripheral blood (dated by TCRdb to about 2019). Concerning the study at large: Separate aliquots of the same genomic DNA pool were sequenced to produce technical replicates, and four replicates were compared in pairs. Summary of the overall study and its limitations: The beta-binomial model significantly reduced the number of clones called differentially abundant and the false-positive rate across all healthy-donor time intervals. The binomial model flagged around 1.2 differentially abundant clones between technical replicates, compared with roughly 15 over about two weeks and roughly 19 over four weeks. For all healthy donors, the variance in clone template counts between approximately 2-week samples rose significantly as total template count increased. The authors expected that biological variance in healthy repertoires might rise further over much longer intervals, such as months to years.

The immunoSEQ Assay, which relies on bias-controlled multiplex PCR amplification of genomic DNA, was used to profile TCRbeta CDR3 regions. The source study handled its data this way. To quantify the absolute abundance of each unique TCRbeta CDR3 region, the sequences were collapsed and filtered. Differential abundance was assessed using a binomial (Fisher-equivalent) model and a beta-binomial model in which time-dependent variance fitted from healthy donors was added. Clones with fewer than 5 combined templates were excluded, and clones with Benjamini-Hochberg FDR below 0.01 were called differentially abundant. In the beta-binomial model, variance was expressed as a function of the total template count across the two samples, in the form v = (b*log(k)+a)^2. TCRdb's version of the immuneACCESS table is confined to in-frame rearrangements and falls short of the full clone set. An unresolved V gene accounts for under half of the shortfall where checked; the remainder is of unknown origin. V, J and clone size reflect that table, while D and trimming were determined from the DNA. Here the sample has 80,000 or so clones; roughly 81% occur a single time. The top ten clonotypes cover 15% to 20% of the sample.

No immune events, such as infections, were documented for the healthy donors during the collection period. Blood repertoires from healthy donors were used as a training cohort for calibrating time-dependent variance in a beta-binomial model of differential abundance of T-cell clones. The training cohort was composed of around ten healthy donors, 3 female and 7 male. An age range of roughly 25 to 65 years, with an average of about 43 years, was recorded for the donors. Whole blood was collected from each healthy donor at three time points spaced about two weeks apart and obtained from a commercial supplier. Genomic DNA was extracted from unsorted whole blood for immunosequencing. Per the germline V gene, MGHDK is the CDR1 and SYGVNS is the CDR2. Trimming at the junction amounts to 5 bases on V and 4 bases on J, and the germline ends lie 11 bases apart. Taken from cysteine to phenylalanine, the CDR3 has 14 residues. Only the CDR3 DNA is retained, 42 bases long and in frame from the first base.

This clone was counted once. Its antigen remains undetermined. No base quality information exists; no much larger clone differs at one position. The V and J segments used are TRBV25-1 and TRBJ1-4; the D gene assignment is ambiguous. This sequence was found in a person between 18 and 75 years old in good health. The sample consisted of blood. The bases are TGTGCCAGCAGTAGATCAGGTTTTAATGAAAAACTGTTTTTT. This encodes CASSRSGFNEKLFF.